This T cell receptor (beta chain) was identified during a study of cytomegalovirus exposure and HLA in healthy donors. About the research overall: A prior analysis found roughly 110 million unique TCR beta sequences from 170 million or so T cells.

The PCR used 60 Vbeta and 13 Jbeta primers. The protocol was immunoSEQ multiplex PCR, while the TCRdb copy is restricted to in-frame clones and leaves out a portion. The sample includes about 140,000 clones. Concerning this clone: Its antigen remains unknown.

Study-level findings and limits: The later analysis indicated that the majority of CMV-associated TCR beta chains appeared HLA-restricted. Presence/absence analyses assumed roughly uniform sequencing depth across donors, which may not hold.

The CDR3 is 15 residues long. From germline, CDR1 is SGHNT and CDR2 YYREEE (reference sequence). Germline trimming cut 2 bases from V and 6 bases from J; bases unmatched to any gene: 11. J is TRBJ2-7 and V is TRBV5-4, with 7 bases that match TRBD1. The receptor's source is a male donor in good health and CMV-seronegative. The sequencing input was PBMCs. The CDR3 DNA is TGTGCCAGCAGCTTCCCAGCAGGGGGAAAGGGCGAGCAGTACTTC. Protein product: CASSFPAGGKGEQYF.